One and the same sample provided the 26 T cell receptor beta chains below, sequenced in a study of shared clonotypes between healthy human individuals. Clones were sequenced by immunoSEQ multiplex PCR, and TCRdb holds only the in-frame ones, with some missing. The profile shows 2 million to 2.5 million clones, approximately 93% of them singletons. Specimen: naive CD4+ T cells from PBMCs. The subset: CD45RA+ positively selected. Source of these receptors: a man between 18 and 29 years old in good health. Some clones in this sample may be carry-over from other donors' samples.

V gene TRBV11-3 combines with J gene TRBJ1-1, with D perhaps TRBD1 (5 bases). The CDR3 length is 14 residues. Trimming took off 5 bases at V and 5 bases at J, with 15 bases between the two ends. CDR1 is SGHNT, CDR2 YENEEA, per germline. The CDR3 DNA follows: TGTGCCAGCAGCAGAGACAGTGGGCGGACTGAAGCTTTCTTT. Protein product: CASSRDSGRTEAFF.

J is TRBJ2-7 and V is TRBV28, with 10 nucleotides matching TRBD2. From germline, CDR1 is MDHEN and CDR2 SYDVKM. Germline trimming cut 6 bases from V and 7 bases from J; bases unmatched to any gene: 12. The CDR3 is 15 amino acids. CDR3 in amino acids: CASRHPASGSSEQYF. DNA of the CDR3: TGTGCCAGCAGGCATCCGGCTAGCGGGAGTTCGGAGCAGTACTTC.

V usage is TRBV12-5 and J usage is TRBJ2-2, with 8 bases lining up with TRBD1. The trim removed 6 bases at V and 0 bases at J, leaving 3 bases unmatched. Germline V gene lookup returns CDR1 LGHNT and CDR2 FRNRAP. CDR3 length: 15 residues. DNA of the CDR3: TGTGCTAGTGGAAGACAGGGGTCGAACACCGGGGAGCTGTTTTTT. Its protein product is CASGRQGSNTGELFF.

This chain links TRBV9 with TRBJ2-7; TRBD2 matches 12 bases. V gave up 0 bases and J gave up 1 base; unmatched junction bases: 8. The CDR3 consists of 18 residues. CDR1 is SGDLS and CDR2 is YYNGEE in the germline V gene. Here the CDR3 reads CASSVAPLAGGASYEQYF. The CDR3 coding sequence is TGTGCCAGCAGCGTAGCTCCTCTAGCGGGAGGGGCATCCTACGAGCAGTACTTC. The variable domain in full, with the rest retrieved from reference TRBV9 and TRBJ2-7, is DSGVTQTPKHLITATGQRVTLRCSPRSGDLSVYWYQQSLDQGLQFLIQYYNGEERAKGNILERFSAQQFPDLHSELNLSSLELGDSALYFCASSVAPLAGGASYEQYFGPGTRLTVT.

The chain has TRBV7-3 and TRBJ2-2; D perhaps matches TRBD1 (5 bases). The CDR3 spans 15 residues. The V end lost 6 bases, the J end lost 5 bases, and 16 bases lay between the germline ends. Germline values: CDR1 SGHTA, CDR2 FQGTGA. CDR3 loop: CASRHYPKGTGELFF. CDR3 in DNA: TGTGCCAGCAGACACTATCCCAAGGGGACCGGGGAGCTGTTTTTT.

This clone was recorded once. The chain uses TRBV4-2 and TRBJ2-3, with no clear D. CDR1 and CDR2 (germline): LGHNA, YNFKEQ. The CDR3 consists of 16 residues. V dropped 1 base and J dropped 2 bases, with 13 bases sitting between them. CDR3 sequence: CASSQVGSGHTDTQYF. The CDR3 bases are TGTGCCAGCAGCCAAGTTGGGTCGGGTCACACAGATACGCAGTATTTT.

A single count supports this clone. The rearrangement uses TRBV5-1 and TRBJ2-5, with 7 bases lining up with TRBD2. Germline CDR1 and CDR2: SGHRS and YFSETQ. Trimming took 1 base from V and 4 from J; bases not matched to a gene: 4. The CDR3 runs to 14 residues. The CDR3 is CASSLFRGGETQYF. As DNA, the CDR3 is TGCGCCAGCAGCTTGTTTCGCGGGGGAGAGACCCAGTACTTC.

This rearrangement joins TRBV19 to TRBJ2-5, with 14 bases lining up with TRBD2. V lost 4 bases to trimming and J lost 3 bases; unmatched junction nucleotides: 4. The CDR3 totals 16 residues. CDR1 and CDR2 from the germline V gene are LNHDA and SQIVND (reference sequence). CDR3 nucleotide sequence: TGTGCCAGTAGTAGACAGGGACTAGCGGGAGAAGAGACCCAGTACTTC. This sequence encodes CASSRQGLAGEETQYF.

The V and J genes are TRBV7-6 and TRBJ2-2, with a tentative D call TRBD1 (5 bases). The CDR3 totals 15 residues. Trimming removed 2 bases at V and 4 bases at J, with 11 bases between. Looked up from germline, CDR1 is SGHVS and CDR2 is FNYEAQ. The CDR3 DNA follows: TGTGCCAGCAGCTTAAGGGGTCACGCCACCGGGGAGCTGTTTTTT. The encoded protein is CASSLRGHATGELFF. Full variable domain (remainder filled in from reference TRBV7-6 and TRBJ2-2): GAGVSQSPRYKVTKRGQDVALRCDPISGHVSLYWYRQALGQGPEFLTYFNYEAQQDKSGLPNDRFSAERPEGSISTLTIQRTEQRDSAMYRCASSLRGHATGELFFGEGSRLTVL.

The genes are TRBV5-4 and TRBJ2-5; TRBD2 aligns across 8 bases. This CDR3 is built from 15 residues. Germline V gene data show CDR1 as SGHNT and CDR2 as YYREEE (reference sequence). V was pared by 3 bases and J by 3 bases, with 7 bases of the junction left unmatched. The chain's CDR3 is CASSSGLGSEETQYF. The CDR3 DNA is TGTGCCAGCAGCTCGGGACTAGGGTCGGAAGAGACCCAGTACTTC.

The chain recombines TRBV7-2 with TRBJ2-3, with 9 bases that match TRBD2. The length of the CDR3 is 16 residues. V lost 6 bases and J lost 4; bases outside the gene matches: 11. Germline CDR1 reads SGHTA; CDR2 reads FQGNSA. CDR3 DNA sequence: TGTGCCAGCAGTTTAACCCTTAGCGGGAGCTCAGATACGCAGTATTTT. It codes for CASSLTLSGSSDTQYF.

About this clone itself: The same CDR3 arises from other DNA sequences in this sample as well. The rearrangement links TRBV7-9 to TRBJ1-2, with D possibly being TRBD1 (6 bases). The V end lost 5 bases, the J end lost 4 bases, and 11 bases lay between the germline ends. The CDR3 consists of 13 residues. Germline V gene lookup returns CDR1 SEHNR and CDR2 FQNEAQ (reference sequence). This CDR3 reads CASSPGQPYGYTF. In DNA, the CDR3 is TGTGCCAGCAGCCCCGGACAGCCCTATGGCTACACCTTC. Supplemented by reference TRBV7-9 and TRBJ1-2, the full variable domain reads DTGVSQNPRHKITKRGQNVTFRCDPISEHNRLYWYRQTLGQGPEFLTYFQNEAQLEKSRLLSDRFSAERPKGSFSTLEIQRTEQGDSAMYLCASSPGQPYGYTFGSGTRLTVV.

V gene TRBV25-1 combines with J gene TRBJ2-1; D might be TRBD1 (6 bases). The CDR3 consists of 14 residues. V was clipped by 9 bases and J by 5 bases, with 17 bases between them. Germline values: CDR1 MGHDK, CDR2 SYGVNS. In DNA form, the CDR3 reads TGTGCCAGGGAAGGAGGACAGAAGAACAATGAGCAGTTCTTC. As protein: CAREGGQKNNEQFF.

This clone was counted a few times. The chain uses TRBV29-1 and TRBJ1-1; D call uncertain. CDR1 is SQVTM and CDR2 is ANQGSEA in the germline V gene. CDR3 length: 14 amino acids. Trimming took off 4 bases at V and 0 bases at J, with 12 bases between the two ends. Written as DNA, the CDR3 is TGCAGCGTTGGGTTAGACGGACTGAACACTGAAGCTTTCTTT. As protein: CSVGLDGLNTEAFF. Together with reference TRBV29-1 and TRBJ1-1, the CDR3 gives the full variable domain: SAVISQKPSRDICQRGTSLTIQCQVDSQVTMMFWYRQQPGQSLTLIATANQGSEATYESGFVIDKFPISRPNLTFSTLTVSNMSPEDSSIYLCSVGLDGLNTEAFFGQGTRLTVV.

The genes are TRBV30 and TRBJ1-5; D is possibly TRBD1 (6 bases). CDR1 is GTSNPN and CDR2 is SVGIG in the germline V gene (reference sequence). CDR3 length: 13 amino acids. Deletions cut 0 bases from V and 5 bases from J, with 8 bases between. The CDR3 loop is CAWSVSGDQPQHF. DNA of the CDR3: TGTGCCTGGAGTGTGTCAGGGGATCAGCCCCAGCATTTT.

J is TRBJ2-7 and V is TRBV7-8; TRBD2 is a possible D gene (7 bases). This CDR3 comprises 16 residues. The V gene's germline CDR1 is SGHVS and CDR2 FQNEAQ. With 5 bases removed from V and 3 bases from J, the gap between germline ends came to 20 bases. CDR3 loop: CASSPPGGIGGYEQYF. The CDR3 region has the DNA TGTGCCAGCAGCCCACCGGGAGGCATAGGGGGCTACGAGCAGTACTTC.

This clone was counted a single time. This chain links TRBV11-2 with TRBJ2-2, with TRBD2 identical over 11 bases. The germline CDR1 and CDR2 sequences are SGHAT and FQNNGV. The CDR3 is 16 residues long. V shed 3 bases and J 3 bases; nucleotides not matched to a gene: 3. The CDR3 nucleotides are TGTGCCAGCAGCTTTGGACTAGCGGGTGACACCGGGGAGCTGTTTTTT. Residues: CASSFGLAGDTGELFF. Variable domain in full (rest from reference TRBV11-2 and TRBJ2-2): EAGVAQSPRYKIIEKRQSVAFWCNPISGHATLYWYQQILGQGPKLLIQFQNNGVVDDSQLPKDRFSAERLKGVDSTLKIQPAKLEDSAVYLCASSFGLAGDTGELFFGEGSRLTVL.

V and J are TRBV19 and TRBJ1-5; TRBD1 might be the D (5 bases). The CDR3 totals 11 residues. CDR1 is LNHDA, CDR2 SQIVND, per germline (reference sequence). Trimming pared 5 bases from V and 9 bases from J, leaving 8 bases between. CDR3 residues: CASSRGGPQHF. The CDR3, as DNA: TGTGCCAGTAGTCGGGGCGGGCCCCAGCATTTT.

The chain carries TRBV5-1 and TRBJ2-2, with D unclear. V was clipped by 4 bases and J by 1 base, with 11 bases between them. The V gene's germline CDR1 is SGHRS and CDR2 YFSETQ. The CDR3 is 15 amino acids. This chain's CDR3 is CASSRTVKNTGELFF. The CDR3 coding sequence is TGCGCCAGCAGCCGGACGGTAAAGAACACCGGGGAGCTGTTTTTT.

Concerning this clone: The sample carries other DNA sequences with the same CDR3. This chain uses TRBV5-1 with TRBJ1-2; TRBD1 matches 7 bases. The CDR3 runs to 14 residues. After removal of 3 bases from V and 1 base from J, the junction contained 3 bases not matched to a gene. Germline CDR1 is SGHRS and CDR2 is YFSETQ. CDR3 DNA: TGCGCCAGCAGCTCCACAGGGGATAACTATGGCTACACCTTC. Its protein is CASSSTGDNYGYTF.

The chain recombines TRBV9 with TRBJ2-5; D is possibly TRBD1 (6 bases). Germline lookup yields CDR1 SGDLS and CDR2 YYNGEE. This CDR3 is 13 amino acids long. Trimming shortened V by 2 bases and J by 5 bases, and 10 bases separated the two germline ends. The CDR3 sequence: CASSVPGGETQYF. In DNA, the CDR3 is TGTGCCAGCAGCGTTCCTGGGGGCGAGACCCAGTACTTC.

The chain employs TRBV4-1 and TRBJ2-5; D is perhaps TRBD1 (5 bases). V was trimmed by 4 bases and J by 4 bases, leaving 13 bases between them. This CDR3 comprises 14 residues. Looked up from germline, CDR1 is MGHRA and CDR2 is YSYEKL. This CDR3 reads CASSRQTQRETQYF. In DNA form, the CDR3 reads TGCGCCAGCAGCCGACAGACCCAGCGAGAGACCCAGTACTTC.

The CDR3 DNA reads as TGTGCCAGCAGTCCCAATCCCAAGGGACAGAGCACAGATACGCAGTATTTT. Translation: CASSPNPKGQSTDTQYF. The chain uses TRBV28 and TRBJ2-3, with 7 bases lining up with TRBD1. CDR1 is MDHEN and CDR2 is SYDVKM in the germline V gene. CDR3 length equals 17 residues. Trimming took 5 bases from V and 0 from J; bases not matched to a gene: 11. Full variable domain (missing parts from reference TRBV28 and TRBJ2-3): DVKVTQSSRYLVKRTGEKVFLECVQDMDHENMFWYRQDPGLGLRLIYFSYDVKMKEKGDIPEGYSVSREKKERFSLILESASTNQTSMYLCASSPNPKGQSTDTQYFGPGTRLTVL.

This rearrangement joins TRBV28 to TRBJ1-5; the D is unclear. The V gene lost 1 base and the J gene lost 4 bases, with 14 bases spanning the gap. In germline, CDR1 is MDHEN, CDR2 SYDVKM. The CDR3 extends over 16 amino acids. Here the CDR3 reads CASSLFTGVINQPQHF. In nucleotides, the CDR3 is TGTGCCAGCAGTTTATTTACCGGGGTGATAAATCAGCCCCAGCATTTT.

In nucleotides, the CDR3 is TGTGCCAGCAGCTTGGAGGTAGGGGTGAACACTGAAGCTTTCTTT. Translation gives CASSLEVGVNTEAFF. The chain is built from TRBV5-5 and TRBJ1-1; D may be TRBD1 (5 bases). Germline V gives CDR1 SGHKS, CDR2 YYEKEE (reference sequence). With 0 bases removed from V and 0 bases from J, the gap between germline ends came to 9 bases. The length of the CDR3 is 15 residues.

The chain carries TRBV27 and TRBJ2-3, with D perhaps TRBD1 (5 bases). The CDR3 length is 18 residues. Germline V gene data show CDR1 as MNHEY and CDR2 as SMNVEV (reference sequence). V was trimmed by 0 bases and J by 2 bases, leaving 18 bases between them. The CDR3: CASSLSPPGRVPTDTQYF. CDR3 DNA: TGTGCCAGCAGTTTATCCCCCCCGGGCAGGGTCCCCACAGATACGCAGTATTTT.